A single sample is the source of the 16 T cell receptor beta chains below, sequenced in a study of tumor and adjacent non-tumor tissue in lung cancer (dated 2018 in TCRdb). The method was multiplex PCR. Sequencing used an Illumina HiSeq 2500. TCRbeta libraries were built by three rounds of nested PCR using primers (Table S4), following protocols modified from ARM-PCR. TCRdb took the public reads, trimmed them with fastp at Q25, ran MiXCR for clone calling and kept in-frame beta chains. Under each unique CDR3 protein, matching rows form one entry showing the most common genes and DNA. The table for this sample lists 75,000 to 95,000 distinct CDR3 sequences; roughly 72% of them were counted only once. The ten largest clones take up around 9.6% of the sample. RNA was isolated from bulk unsorted tissue, and RNA quality was assessed with a NanoDrop ND-1000 and an Agilent 2100. The sequencing sample was made of lung tumor tissue. The origin of the receptors is a woman in her forties with non-small cell lung cancer.

The chain employs TRBV28 and TRBJ2-7, with D possibly TRBD2 on 6 matching bases. CDR1 is MDHEN, CDR2 SYDVKM, per germline. The ends were cut back, 9 bases at V and 3 bases at J, with 12 bases in the middle. The length of the CDR3 is 12 residues. CDR3 residues: CASSQGLYEQYF. The DNA of the CDR3 is TGTGCCAGTAGTCAGGGACTCTACGAGCAGTACTTC.

In its sample, this clonotype was seen once. Sequence at one end of the junction differs from germline and may be a read error. The chain is built from TRBV5-4 and TRBJ2-7; a weak D match, TRBD1 (6 bases). The CDR3 consists of 17 residues. Germline assignment: CDR1 SGHNT and CDR2 YYREEE (reference sequence). CDR3: CASSLPSQGHLSYEQYF. Written as DNA, the CDR3 is TGTGCCAGCAGCTTACCGTCACAGGGACACCTAAGCTACGAGCAGTATTTC.

As for this clonotype: It may be a read error: a sequence one base away is much more abundant. The chain joins TRBV20-1 to TRBJ2-7, with 7 bases lining up with TRBD2. V lost 4 bases to trimming and J lost 4 bases; unmatched junction nucleotides: 10. This CDR3 comprises 14 residues. Germline V gene sequence: CDR1 DFQATT, CDR2 SNEGSKA (reference sequence). CDR3 amino acids: CSATTGTTGYEQYF. The CDR3 DNA sequence: TGCAGTGCTACGACGGGGACTACCGGGTACGAGCAGTACTTC.

This chain links TRBV28 with TRBJ1-5; D gene unclear. Germline V gene sequence: CDR1 MDHEN, CDR2 SYDVKM. This CDR3 is 13 amino acids long. Trimming left V 10 bases short and J 6 bases short, with 16 bases between. The CDR3 protein is CAIVDLGGQPQHF. The CDR3 DNA follows: TGTGCCATCGTTGACTTAGGTGGTCAGCCCCAGCATTTT.

Turning to this clonotype: This is likely a read error, given that the CDR3 carries no conserved phenylalanine or tryptophan at its end. The chain couples TRBV29-1 to TRBJ2-7, with 7 bases that match TRBD2. After removal of 6 bases from V and 6 bases from J, the junction contained 14 bases not matched to a gene. The CDR3 sequence is 14 residues long. Germline V gene data show CDR1 as SQVTM and CDR2 as ANQGSEA. CDR3: CSVMVGGSRSEQYL. DNA of the CDR3: TGCAGCGTGATGGTCGGGGGGTCTAGGAGCGAGCAGTACTTA.

This clonotype was seen only a few times. At one end, the junction sequence differs from germline, possibly due to a read error. The chain recombines TRBV7-3 with TRBJ2-1; 10 bases align to TRBD2. CDR3 length: 15 amino acids. Germline CDR1 and CDR2: SGHTA and FQGTGA. The CDR3 nucleotides are TGTACCAGCAATCAAATGCCAAGCGGGAGGGGGGAGCAGTTCTTC. Its protein product is CTSNQMPSGRGEQFF.

By share, this clonotype counts as medium-sized (0.01 to 0.1%). The chain joins TRBV6-2 or TRBV6-3 to TRBJ2-3; 13 bases align to TRBD2. This CDR3 region has 16 residues. J was trimmed by 3 bases and V by 6 bases; bases with no gene match: 6. CDR1 MNHEY and CDR2 SVGEGT come from the germline V gene. CDR3 region: CASRVGTSGKTDTQYF. In DNA form, the CDR3 reads TGTGCCAGCAGGGTAGGGACTAGCGGGAAAACAGATACGCAGTATTTT.

Note on this clonotype: One junction end does not reproduce the germline sequence, and a read error may be involved. This chain joins TRBV29-1 and TRBJ2-7, with D unclear. The CDR3 loop spans 12 amino acids. Germline values: CDR1 SQVTM, CDR2 ANQGSEA. CDR3 residues: CSVTDGPYEKYF. The CDR3, as DNA: TGCAGCGTTACTGACGGACCCTACGAGAAGTACTTC.

J is TRBJ2-1 and V is TRBV20-1; a weak D match, TRBD2 (6 bases). The CDR3 runs to 14 residues. Trimming shortened V by 7 bases and J by 0 bases, and 13 bases separated the two germline ends. Per germline, CDR1 DFQATT and CDR2 SNEGSKA (reference sequence). This CDR3 is CSVYLASSYNEQFF. The DNA for the CDR3 is TGCAGTGTTTATCTAGCGAGCTCCTACAATGAGCAGTTCTTC.

The chain joins TRBV6-5 to TRBJ2-5; 13 nucleotides agree with TRBD2. Losses at the gene ends were 6 bases for V and 10 bases for J; bases not matched to a gene: 17. The germline gives CDR1 MNHEY, CDR2 SVGAGI. The CDR3 is 17 amino acids. Here the CDR3 reads CASSPGLAGVTKESQYF. DNA of the CDR3: TGTGCCAGCAGCCCCGGACTAGCGGGGGTTACTAAAGAAAGCCAGTACTTC.

With respect to this clonotype: This may come from a read error, since a much larger clone is one base off. CDR3 nucleotide sequence: TGTGCCATCAGCCAAAGGGACGGGAATCGAGACGGGGAGCTGTTTTTT. This encodes CAISQRDGNRDGELFF. V usage is TRBV7-9 and J usage is TRBJ2-2; D may correspond to TRBD1 or TRBD2 (5 bases each). Germline CDR1 and CDR2: SEHNR and FQNEAQ (reference sequence). This CDR3 spans 16 amino acids.

The chain recombines TRBV6-6 with TRBJ2-1; D perhaps matches TRBD2 (6 bases). The CDR3 contains 15 residues. Germline V lookup: CDR1 MNHNY, CDR2 SVGAGI (reference sequence). The V gene lost 11 bases and the J gene lost 3 bases, with 20 bases spanning the gap. The CDR3 region is CAVSSGISGYNEQFF. CDR3 sequence (DNA): TGTGCCGTCAGCTCCGGGATTAGCGGCTACAATGAGCAGTTCTTC.

This clonotype was seen a few times. V and J are TRBV19 and TRBJ1-5; no definite D call. The CDR3 loop spans 15 amino acids. Trimming took off 3 bases at V and 4 bases at J, with 13 bases between the two ends. Germline loops: CDR1 LNHDA, CDR2 SQIVND (reference sequence). The CDR3 nucleotides read TGTGCCAGTAGTATCCGCTATGCAGCAAATCAGCCCCAGCATTTT. Residues: CASSIRYAANQPQHF.

In the case of this clonotype: A junction end diverges from the germline sequence, so it may reflect a read error. This chain joins TRBV11-2 and TRBJ2-6; the D is unclear. The CDR3 has 16 residues. The germline V gene encodes CDR1 SGHAT and CDR2 FQNNGV. This CDR3 reads CASSWSYLSGTNVLTF. The CDR3 DNA sequence: TGCGCCAGCAGCTGGTCATACCTCTCTGGGACCAACGTCCTGACTTTC.

Comment on this clonotype: The conserved closing phenylalanine or tryptophan is absent in this CDR3, likely reflecting a read error. The chain carries TRBV6-2 or TRBV6-3 and TRBJ2-5, with TRBD2 as a possible D gene (6 bases). The CDR3 sequence is 13 residues long. CDR1 and CDR2 from the germline V gene are MNHEY and SVGEGT. The CDR3 here is CVSSYGEAETQYI. The DNA of the CDR3 is TGTGTCAGCAGTTACGGGGAGGCAGAGACCCAGTACATC.

As for this clonotype: The junction shows a germline mismatch at one end, possibly a read error. CDR3 DNA sequence: TGTGCTAACGCAGTTGGCACAGATACGCAGTGTTTT. This encodes CANAVGTDTQCF. The gene calls are TRBV6-1 and TRBJ2-3; no reliable D call. This CDR3 is 12 amino acids long. CDR1 is MNHNS, CDR2 SASEGT, per germline.